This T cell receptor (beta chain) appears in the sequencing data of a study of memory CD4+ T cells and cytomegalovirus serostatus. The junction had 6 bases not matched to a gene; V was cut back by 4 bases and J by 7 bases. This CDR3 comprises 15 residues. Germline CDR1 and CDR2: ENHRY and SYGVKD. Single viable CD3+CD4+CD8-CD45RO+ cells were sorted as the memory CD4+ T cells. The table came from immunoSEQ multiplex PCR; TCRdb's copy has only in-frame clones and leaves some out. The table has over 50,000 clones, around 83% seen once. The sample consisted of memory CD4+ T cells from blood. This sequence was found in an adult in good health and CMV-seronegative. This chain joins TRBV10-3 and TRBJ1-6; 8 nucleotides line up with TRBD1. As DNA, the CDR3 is TGTGCCATCAGTGCGGCAGGGGGCATGAATTCACCCCTCCACTTT. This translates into CAISAAGGMNSPLHF.